This TCR beta chain stems from a study of Tregs in tolerant kidney transplant recipients. About this clone: Its target is not known. It is likely a read error: a sequence one base away is far more abundant.

The method was immunoSEQ multiplex PCR; TCRdb's version includes in-frame clones alone and lacks a portion of them. The sample includes some 1,500 clones, 35% to 50% of them seen just once. The receptor comes from a human patient who received a combined kidney and bone marrow transplant. Some T cells could come from the graft donor. Specimen: Tregs from blood cultured with allogeneic cells.

CDR3 loop: CASSGIPIILFANTGELFF. The DNA for the CDR3 is TGTGCCAGCAGCGGGATACCTATTATACTGTTCGCGAACACCGGGGAGCTGTTTTTT. The rearrangement uses TRBV7-9 and TRBJ2-2; the D is unclear. This CDR3 contains 19 residues. CDR1 and CDR2 (germline): SEHNR, FQNEAQ (reference sequence). Deletions cut 5 bases from V and 0 bases from J, with 22 bases between.